The source of this T cell receptor (beta chain) is a study of post-analysis software for immune sequencing data. Study-wide results and limits: TRBV5-6, TRBV5-1 and TRBV20-1 were among four to six TRBV segments more frequent in patients than controls.

J gave up 0 bases and V 8 bases, and 12 bases lay outside the gene matches. The germline V gene has CDR1 MNHEY and CDR2 SMNVEV (reference sequence). This CDR3 is 18 amino acids long. This clonotype showed up just a few times. Its antigen is currently unknown. Incorporated into the TCR beta cDNA libraries were unique molecular identifiers, which served to reduce PCR and sequencing biases. A single record per CDR3 protein comes from TCRdb applying MiXCR to the PCR reads. This sample has hundreds of thousands of distinct CDR3 sequences, with 25% to 30% found just once. V usage is TRBV27 and J usage is TRBJ2-6; 8 positions match TRBD1. The sequence came from a girl aged 10 to 17 with multiple sclerosis. The source material was blood. Here the CDR3 DNA reads TGTGCCAGCGGCGACAGGGGTCGGAGTTTCTCTGGGGCCAACGTCCTGACTTTC. Translation: CASGDRGRSFSGANVLTF.